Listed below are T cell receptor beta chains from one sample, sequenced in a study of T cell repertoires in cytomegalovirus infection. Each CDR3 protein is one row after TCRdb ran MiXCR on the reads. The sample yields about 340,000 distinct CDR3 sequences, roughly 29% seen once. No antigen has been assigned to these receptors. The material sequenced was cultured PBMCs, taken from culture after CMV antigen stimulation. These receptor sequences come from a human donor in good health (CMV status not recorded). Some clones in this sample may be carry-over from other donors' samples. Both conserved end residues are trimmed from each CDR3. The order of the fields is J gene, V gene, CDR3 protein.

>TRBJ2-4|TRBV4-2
ASSQESGAKNIQY
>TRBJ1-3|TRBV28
ASSLRRTGYSGNTIY
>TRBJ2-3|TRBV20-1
SAGLATGDRTDTQY
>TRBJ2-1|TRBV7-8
ASIPREGSGAYNEQF
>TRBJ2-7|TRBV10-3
AISSGPGAGEQY
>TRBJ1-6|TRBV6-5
ASSYSSSRDSPLH
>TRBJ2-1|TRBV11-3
ASSRTGDFNEQF
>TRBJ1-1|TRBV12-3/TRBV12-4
ASSLGTQMNTEAF
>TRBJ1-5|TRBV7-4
ASSTTTGSNQPQH
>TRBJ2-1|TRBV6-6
ASSPGLASYNEQF
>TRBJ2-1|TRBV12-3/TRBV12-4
ASSLLDEQF
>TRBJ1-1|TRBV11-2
ASSLQTRGTEAF
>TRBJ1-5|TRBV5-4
ASSLDHNQPQH
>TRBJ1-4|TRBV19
ASKTNEKLF
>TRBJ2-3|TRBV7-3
ASSSLSTDTQY
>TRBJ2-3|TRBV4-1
ASRQGTGTDTQY
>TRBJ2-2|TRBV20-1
SARDAGNTGELF
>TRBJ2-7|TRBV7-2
ASSFGASGVYEQY
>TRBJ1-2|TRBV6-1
ASSPPTGRGGYGYT
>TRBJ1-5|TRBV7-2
ASSPPGQGSWPQH
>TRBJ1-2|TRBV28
ASRGTANAPRVYGYT
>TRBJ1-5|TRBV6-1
ASRAYSNQPQH
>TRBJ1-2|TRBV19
ASSPEGQGNYGYT
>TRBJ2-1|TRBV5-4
AAVRAGGGYNEQF
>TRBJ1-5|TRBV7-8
ASSDRTGPSNQPQH
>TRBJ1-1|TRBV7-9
ASSLADRGSTEAF
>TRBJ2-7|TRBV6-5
ASSRTGPRNEQY
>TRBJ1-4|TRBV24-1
AAKGQGIGKLF
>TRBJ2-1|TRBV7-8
ASSFRQGFNNEQF
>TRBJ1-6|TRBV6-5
ASSRDRSSYNSPLH
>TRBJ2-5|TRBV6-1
ASRGTSVETQY
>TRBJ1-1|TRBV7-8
ASSPRTLDTEAF
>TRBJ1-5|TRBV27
ASSFGLSNQPQH
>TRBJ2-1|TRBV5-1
ASSFGLAGAYSYNEQF
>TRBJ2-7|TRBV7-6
ASSHGLAGDEQY
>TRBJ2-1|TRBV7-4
ASSATSGRAFRNEQF
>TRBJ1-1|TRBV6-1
ASSEARPGLLTTEAF
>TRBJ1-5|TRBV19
ASRNEPGQFSNQPQH
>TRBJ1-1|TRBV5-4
ASSATGGIGVTEAF
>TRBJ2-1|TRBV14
ASSLDNGSVYNEQF
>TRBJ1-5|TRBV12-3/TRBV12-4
ASSTRTGNNQPQH
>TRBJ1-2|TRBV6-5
ASSYEGFNYGYT
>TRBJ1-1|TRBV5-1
ASRLTPVSDTEAF
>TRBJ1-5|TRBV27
ASSALTGTPNQPQH
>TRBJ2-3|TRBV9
ASLGLGTDTQY
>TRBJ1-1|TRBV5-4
ASSLYQSMNTEAF
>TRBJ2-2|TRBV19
ASSTRRGGTYTGELF
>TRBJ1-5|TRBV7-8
ASSYNPIQGEANQPQH